This T cell receptor (beta chain) appears in the sequencing data of a study of response to subunit inactivated influenza vaccine. The J segment lost 5 bases and the V segment lost 5 bases, leaving 12 bases of the junction unmatched. The CDR3 sequence is 16 residues long. TCRdb reprocessed the RT-PCR reads via MiXCR and lists one record per CDR3 protein. Found here are around 600,000 distinct CDR3 sequences, over 9% of them singletons; the top ten hold approximately 10%. This clonotype was detected a few times. This same sample was also taken into another study, of T cells expressing NK-cell markers. As that study records: Beta-chain TCR cDNA was generated via 5'RACE template switching with UMIs.

The starting material was PBMCs from blood, obtained on the day of vaccination. The chain joins TRBV12-3 or TRBV12-4 to TRBJ2-5; 9 bases align to TRBD2. This sequence originates from a man aged 50-60 years who received an inactivated influenza vaccine. CDR3 region: CASSPPILAGMETQYF. DNA for the CDR3: TGTGCCAGCAGTCCCCCCATCCTAGCGGGAATGGAGACCCAGTACTTC.